The 2 T cell receptor beta chains in this list originate from one sample, sequenced in a study of regulatory T cells in long-lasting Graves disease (dated by TCRdb to the early 2020s). Library preparation employed multiplex PCR. The run used an Illumina HiSeq 4000. To build TCR beta libraries, CDR3 regions were amplified by Arm-PCR using iRepertoire HTBI primers. The public sequencing data were trimmed at Q25 with fastp and processed into clonotypes with MiXCR by TCRdb, which kept only in-frame beta chains. Under each unique CDR3 protein, matching rows form one entry showing the most common genes and DNA. Counted in this sample were over 450,000 distinct CDR3 sequences; 12% of them appeared once. 8% to 10% of the sample rests with the top ten. Reading the label with the study, this specimen's time point is: newly diagnosed GD, antithyroid drugs for less than 3 months. RNA was extracted from PBMCs in TRIzol for both TCR sequencing and RNA sequencing.

These data also formed part of another study, on T cells in Graves' hyperthyroidism and ophthalmopathy.

Sequencing was performed on peripheral blood mononuclear cells (PBMCs), taken at new diagnosis, from a patient treated with antithyroid drugs. The receptors originated from a woman aged 25-40 years with Graves disease. Donor details come from another sample of the same person, matched by shared clones.

Ten or more counts support this clonotype. V usage is TRBV7-2 and J usage is TRBJ2-2, with 8 bases identical to TRBD2. The J segment lost 7 bases and the V segment lost 8 bases, leaving 6 bases of the junction unmatched. There are 13 residues in the CDR3. CDR1 and CDR2 (germline): SGHTA, FQGNSA. The CDR3 is CASGAGDNGELFF. The CDR3 DNA reads as TGTGCCAGCGGAGCGGGAGATAACGGGGAGCTGTTTTTT.

This clonotype was recorded many times. The chain combines TRBV28 with TRBJ2-6; D not certain. CDR1 and CDR2 from the germline V gene are MDHEN and SYDVKM. The CDR3 is 18 residues long. Trimming took 2 bases from V and 2 from J, leaving 16 bases between them. CDR3 protein: CASSLRLTTGPGANVLTF. The CDR3 coding sequence is TGTGCCAGCAGTTTAAGGCTTACTACTGGGCCTGGGGCCAACGTCCTGACTTTC. The full variable domain, rest sourced from reference TRBV28 and TRBJ2-6, is DVKVTQSSRYLVKRTGEKVFLECVQDMDHENMFWYRQDPGLGLRLIYFSYDVKMKEKGDIPEGYSVSREKKERFSLILESASTNQTSMYLCASSLRLTTGPGANVLTFGAGSRLTVL.